The rows below give T cell receptor beta chains drawn from one sample of a study of shared clonotypes between healthy human individuals. Profiled with immunoSEQ multiplex PCR; TCRdb holds only in-frame clones, not every one. Of more than 550,000 clones listed, roughly 94% are singletons. Material: naive CD8+ T cells sorted from blood. These receptors were collected from a man aged 25 to 45 in good health. Each CDR3 is given with its conserved first and last residue.

>TRBJ2-2|TRBV7-2
CASSPTGGQGANTGELFF
>TRBJ1-1|TRBV4-3
CASSHGAPQSAFF
>TRBJ2-1|TRBV10-2
CASSLGSEQFF
>TRBJ2-4|TRBV28
CASSWGLAKNIQYF
>TRBJ1-5|TRBV4-3
CASSQGVIDRGDGNQPQHF
>TRBJ2-7|TRBV6-5
CASRLIPGLDYEQYF
>TRBJ1-3|TRBV27
CASSSLRTGSSGNTIYF
>TRBJ2-7|TRBV2
CATREKEHYEQYF
>TRBJ2-5|TRBV19
CASTGYRTGGETQYF
>TRBJ2-1|TRBV5-1
CASSLGAGEYNEQFF
>TRBJ1-1|TRBV18
CASSPGWPEAFF
>TRBJ2-2|TRBV5-6
CASSLWPNTGELFF
>TRBJ2-7|TRBV19
CASSYRDFGYEQYF
>TRBJ1-1|TRBV25-1
CASRTPMNTEAFF
>TRBJ2-5|TRBV7-2
CASSPGTLQETQYF
>TRBJ2-1|TRBV28
CASSPSASYNEQFF
>TRBJ2-1|TRBV7-6
CASSLEGYEQFF
>TRBJ2-2|TRBV5-1
CASSSPGHLTGELFF
>TRBJ1-2|TRBV4-3
CASSQGRQELGSFGYTF